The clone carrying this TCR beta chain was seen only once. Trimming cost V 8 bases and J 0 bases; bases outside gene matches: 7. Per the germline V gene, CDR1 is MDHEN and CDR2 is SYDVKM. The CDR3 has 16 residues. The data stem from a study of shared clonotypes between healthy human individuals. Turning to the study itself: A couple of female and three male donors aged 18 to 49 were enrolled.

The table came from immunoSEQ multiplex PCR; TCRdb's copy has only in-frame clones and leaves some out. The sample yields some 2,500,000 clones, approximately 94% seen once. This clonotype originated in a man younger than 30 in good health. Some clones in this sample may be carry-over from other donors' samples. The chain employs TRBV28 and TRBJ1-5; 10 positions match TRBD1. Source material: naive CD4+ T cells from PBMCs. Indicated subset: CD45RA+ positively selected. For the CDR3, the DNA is TGTGCCAGCCTGGACAGGGGGGATTATAGCAATCAGCCCCAGCATTTT. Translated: CASLDRGDYSNQPQHF.